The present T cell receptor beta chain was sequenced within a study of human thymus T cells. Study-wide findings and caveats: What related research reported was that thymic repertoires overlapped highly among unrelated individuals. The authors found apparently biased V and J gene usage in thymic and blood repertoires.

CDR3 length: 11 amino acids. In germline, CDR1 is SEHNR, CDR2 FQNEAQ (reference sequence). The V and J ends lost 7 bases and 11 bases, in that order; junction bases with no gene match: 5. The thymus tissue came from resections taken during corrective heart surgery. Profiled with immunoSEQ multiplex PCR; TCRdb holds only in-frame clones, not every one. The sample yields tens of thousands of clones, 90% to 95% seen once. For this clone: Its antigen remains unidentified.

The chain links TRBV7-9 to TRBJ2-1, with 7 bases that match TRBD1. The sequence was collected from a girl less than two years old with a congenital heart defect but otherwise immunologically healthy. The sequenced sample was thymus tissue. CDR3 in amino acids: CASTSGGKQFF. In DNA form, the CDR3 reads TGTGCCAGCACCTCAGGGGGTAAGCAGTTCTTC.